These T cell receptor beta chains were read from a single sample in a study of regulatory T cells in long-lasting Graves disease. TCRdb re-called the multiplex PCR reads through MiXCR, storing one row per CDR3 protein. The table records a few hundred thousand distinct CDR3 sequences, about a quarter of them present only once. This material consisted of peripheral blood mononuclear cells (PBMCs), taken when the disease was refractory, from a patient treated with antithyroid drugs. Every receptor here comes from a female donor with Graves disease. Both conserved end residues are part of each CDR3. D genes are given only for firm matches. Clone size is stated in some rows and not others, as once, few, many or a class when expanded.

clone_size	d_call	j_call	v_call	cdr3_aa	cdr3_nt
NA	NA	TRBJ1-5	TRBV15	CATNQGGNQPQHF	TGTGCCACCAACCAAGGTGGCAATCAGCCCCAGCATTTT
few	TRBD1	TRBJ1-1	TRBV19	CASIRDRVNTEAFF	TGTGCCAGTATTCGGGACAGAGTGAACACTGAAGCTTTCTTT
NA	NA	TRBJ2-1	TRBV5-1	CASSLGQRVNNEQFF	TGCGCCAGCAGCTTGGGGCAGCGGGTCAACAATGAGCAGTTCTTC
many	NA	TRBJ2-7	TRBV28	CASSFRDKGPYEQYF	TGTGCCAGCAGTTTCCGTGACAAGGGTCCCTACGAGCAGTACTTC
NA	TRBD1	TRBJ2-7	TRBV2	CASRFRDRGPRDEQYF	TGTGCCAGCAGATTCCGGGACAGGGGGCCCAGGGACGAGCAGTACTTC
many	NA	TRBJ2-7	TRBV11-2	CASSPIRRGTSSYEQYF	TGTGCCAGCAGCCCTATTCGACGGGGAACGAGCTCCTACGAGCAGTACTTC
few	TRBD1	TRBJ2-5	TRBV5-6	CASSLGTGGAEETQYF	TGTGCCAGCAGCTTGGGGACAGGGGGCGCGGAAGAGACCCAGTACTTC
many	NA	TRBJ2-5	TRBV10-3	CAISAGNKQETQYF	TGTGCCATCAGTGCGGGAAACAAGCAAGAGACCCAGTACTTC
few	TRBD1	TRBJ2-2	TRBV7-2	CASSPMRDRAAGELFF	TGTGCCAGCAGCCCAATGAGGGACAGGGCCGCCGGGGAGCTGTTTTTT
many	NA	TRBJ2-2	TRBV7-2	CASSLAAGLGGELFF	TGTGCCAGCAGCTTAGCGGCAGGTTTAGGCGGGGAGCTGTTTTTT
few	TRBD1	TRBJ1-3	TRBV7-2	CASSRRQGAWGNTIYF	TGTGCCAGCAGCAGACGACAGGGGGCTTGGGGAAACACCATATATTTT
few	NA	TRBJ2-6	TRBV6-1	CASGPPSGANVLTF	TGTGCCAGCGGCCCGCCCTCTGGGGCCAACGTCCTGACTTTC
many	TRBD1	TRBJ1-4	TRBV28	CASSLPQGASEKLFF	TGTGCCAGCAGTTTACCACAGGGGGCGAGTGAAAAACTGTTTTTT
NA	NA	TRBJ1-3	TRBV5-5	CASSLAPSGNTIYF	TGTGCCAGCAGCTTGGCCCCCTCTGGAAACACCATATATTTT
NA	TRBD1	TRBJ2-2	TRBV12-3/TRBV12-4	CASSLWDRGPGELFF	TGTGCCAGCAGTTTATGGGACAGGGGCCCCGGGGAGCTGTTTTTT
few	TRBD2	TRBJ2-5	TRBV5-6	CASSVAGDNTAQYF	TGTGCCAGCAGTGTGGCGGGAGATAACACGGCCCAGTACTTC
NA	TRBD1	TRBJ1-4	TRBV7-9	CASSYYRGSDPANEKLFF	TGTGCCAGCAGCTATTACAGGGGGTCAGACCCTGCTAATGAAAAACTGTTTTTT
few	NA	TRBJ1-1	TRBV11-2	CASSHQYGEAFF	TGTGCCAGCAGCCACCAATACGGTGAAGCTTTCTTT
NA	TRBD1	TRBJ2-3	TRBV11-2	CASSLGQAYHTDTQYF	TGTGCCAGCAGCCTAGGACAGGCCTACCACACAGATACGCAGTATTTT
many	TRBD1	TRBJ1-2	TRBV2	CASSVVPGQGAGYTF	TGTGCCAGCAGTGTCGTCCCTGGACAGGGAGCTGGCTACACCTTC
NA	NA	TRBJ2-7	TRBV20-1	CSARGQFYEQYF	TGCAGTGCTAGAGGACAGTTCTACGAGCAGTACTTC
NA	NA	TRBJ2-7	TRBV6-1	CAGSKSGAYEQYF	TGTGCCGGCTCGAAGTCTGGAGCCTACGAGCAGTACTTC
few	NA	TRBJ2-2	TRBV7-3	CASSLNNTGELFF	TGTGCCAGCAGCTTAAACAACACCGGGGAGCTGTTTTTT
many	NA	TRBJ1-1	TRBV18	CASSPSTLNTEAFF	TGTGCCAGCTCACCTTCCACCCTGAACACTGAAGCTTTCTTT
few	NA	TRBJ1-3	TRBV13	CASARRDPGNTIYF	TGTGCCAGCGCCCGCAGGGATCCAGGAAACACCATATATTTT
NA	NA	TRBJ1-1	TRBV29-1	CSGGGRGTEAFF	TGCAGCGGGGGGGGGCGAGGCACTGAAGCTTTCTTT
many	NA	TRBJ1-1	TRBV19	CASSTTGQPNTEAFF	TGTGCCAGTAGTACGACTGGACAACCGAACACTGAAGCTTTCTTT
few	TRBD2	TRBJ2-7	TRBV7-2	CASSFRLGLAGTSYEQYF	TGTGCCAGCAGTTTCCGGTTGGGACTAGCGGGGACCTCCTACGAGCAGTACTTC
many	NA	TRBJ1-1	TRBV12-3/TRBV12-4	CASKDGDTEAFF	TGTGCCAGCAAGGACGGGGACACTGAAGCTTTCTTT